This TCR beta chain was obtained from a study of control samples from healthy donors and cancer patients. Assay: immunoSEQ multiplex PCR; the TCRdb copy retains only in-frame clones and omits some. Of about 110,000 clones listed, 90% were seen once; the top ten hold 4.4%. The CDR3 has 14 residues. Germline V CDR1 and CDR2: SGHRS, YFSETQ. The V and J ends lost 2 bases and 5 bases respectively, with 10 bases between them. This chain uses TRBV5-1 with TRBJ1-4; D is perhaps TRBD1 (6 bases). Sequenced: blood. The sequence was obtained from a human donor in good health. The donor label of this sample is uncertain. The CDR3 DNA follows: TGCGCCAGCAGCTTAGGCAGGGGAAATGAAAAACTGTTTTTT. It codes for CASSLGRGNEKLFF.